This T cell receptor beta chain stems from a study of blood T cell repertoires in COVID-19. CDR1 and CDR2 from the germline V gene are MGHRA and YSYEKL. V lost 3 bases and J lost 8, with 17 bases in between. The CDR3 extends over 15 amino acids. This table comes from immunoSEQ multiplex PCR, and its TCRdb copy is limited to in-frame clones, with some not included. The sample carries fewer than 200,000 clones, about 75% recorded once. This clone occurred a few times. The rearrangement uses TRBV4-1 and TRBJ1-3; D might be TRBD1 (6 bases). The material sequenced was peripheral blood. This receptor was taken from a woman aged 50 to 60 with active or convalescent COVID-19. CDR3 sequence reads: CASSHHGTPGDTIYF. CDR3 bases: TGCGCCAGCAGCCACCACGGGACACCCGGGGACACCATATATTTT.